One T cell receptor beta chain is described in this entry. Its antigen remains unknown. This PCR relied on a set of 60 Vbeta primers and 13 Jbeta primers. The assay was immunoSEQ multiplex PCR, and TCRdb's table has in-frame clones only and misses some. The top ten hold approximately 4% of the sample, which has approximately 160,000 clones, around 83% seen once. Per germline, CDR1 SGHTA and CDR2 FQGNSA. The CDR3 spans 12 residues. Trimming took 1 base from V and 9 from J, leaving 10 bases between them. This entry comes from a study of cytomegalovirus exposure and HLA in healthy donors. General study points: The study designated about 180 TCR beta chains cytomegalovirus-associated. The authors considered a cluster of highly shared sequence variants likely to be a sequencing artifact.

Sequencing was performed on PBMCs. The chain is built from TRBV7-2 and TRBJ2-7; the D gene is possibly TRBD2 (6 bases). This sequence originates from a middle-aged man in good health and CMV-seropositive. The CDR3 protein is CASSLVGGVQYF. The CDR3 bases are TGTGCCAGCAGCTTAGTTGGCGGGGTGCAGTACTTC.